These T cell receptor beta chains were read from a single sample in a study of cytomegalovirus exposure and HLA in healthy donors. TCRdb's table, derived via immunoSEQ multiplex PCR, lists solely in-frame clones and lacks some. Of about 70,000 clones detected, around 94% appear once; the ten largest clones hold approximately 2.1%. The material sequenced was PBMCs. These receptors came from a woman younger than 30 in good health and CMV-seropositive. Each CDR3 is given with its conserved first and last residue. The order of the fields is V gene, J gene, D gene, CDR3 protein, CDR3 DNA. A D gene is named only where the DNA matches it firmly.

v_call: TRBV19
j_call: TRBJ1-5
d_call: TRBD1
cdr3_aa: CASTSRLGTDNQPQHF
cdr3_nt: TGTGCCAGTACCTCACGACTCGGGACAGATAATCAGCCCCAGCATTTT

v_call: TRBV19
j_call: TRBJ1-2
d_call: -
cdr3_aa: CASSPRQPSYGYTF
cdr3_nt: TGTGCCAGTAGTCCGAGACAGCCCTCCTATGGCTACACCTTC

v_call: TRBV2
j_call: TRBJ1-5
d_call: TRBD1
cdr3_aa: CASSEWTGGNQPQHF
cdr3_nt: TGTGCCAGCAGTGAATGGACAGGGGGCAATCAGCCCCAGCATTTT

v_call: TRBV4-2
j_call: TRBJ1-2
d_call: -
cdr3_aa: CASSQDTGLVYGYTF
cdr3_nt: TGTGCCAGCAGCCAAGACACGGGGTTGGTCTATGGCTACACCTTC

v_call: TRBV2
j_call: TRBJ1-1
d_call: TRBD1
cdr3_aa: CASSDGTGGTEAFF
cdr3_nt: TGTGCCAGCAGCGACGGGACAGGGGGCACTGAAGCTTTCTTT

v_call: TRBV7-2
j_call: TRBJ1-6
d_call: -
cdr3_aa: CASSLSGQGSGNSPLHF
cdr3_nt: TGTGCCAGCAGCTTATCCGGGCAGGGGTCTGGCAATTCACCCCTCCACTTT

v_call: TRBV25-1
j_call: TRBJ1-2
d_call: -
cdr3_aa: CASRSGSSGEAYGYTF
cdr3_nt: TGTGCCAGCAGATCCGGAAGCTCGGGGGAGGCCTATGGCTACACCTTC

v_call: TRBV9
j_call: TRBJ2-7
d_call: -
cdr3_aa: CASSVVVPVEQYF
cdr3_nt: TGTGCCAGCAGCGTAGTCGTGCCAGTCGAGCAGTACTTC

v_call: TRBV5-1
j_call: TRBJ2-2
d_call: -
cdr3_aa: CASSGGAGTGELFF
cdr3_nt: TGCGCCAGCAGTGGAGGGGCGGGGACCGGGGAGCTGTTTTTT

v_call: TRBV7-2
j_call: TRBJ2-1
d_call: TRBD2
cdr3_aa: CASSLTAGGYNEQFF
cdr3_nt: TGTGCCAGCAGCTTAACAGCGGGGGGATACAATGAGCAGTTCTTC

v_call: TRBV27
j_call: TRBJ1-2
d_call: TRBD1
cdr3_aa: CASRDRRNYGYTF
cdr3_nt: TGTGCCAGCCGGGACAGAAGGAACTATGGCTACACCTTC

v_call: TRBV4-2
j_call: TRBJ2-2
d_call: -
cdr3_aa: CASSQELWIRGSTGELFF
cdr3_nt: TGTGCCAGCAGCCAGGAACTATGGATAAGGGGAAGTACCGGGGAGCTGTTTTTT

v_call: TRBV11-3
j_call: TRBJ2-3
d_call: -
cdr3_aa: CASSLEGPDTQYF
cdr3_nt: TGTGCCAGCAGCTTAGAGGGCCCCGATACGCAGTATTTT

v_call: TRBV6-1
j_call: TRBJ2-1
d_call: -
cdr3_aa: CASILGGGFEQFF
cdr3_nt: TGTGCCAGCATCCTCGGGGGTGGTTTTGAGCAGTTCTTC

v_call: TRBV30
j_call: TRBJ1-3
d_call: -
cdr3_aa: CAWRRQNSGNTIYF
cdr3_nt: TGTGCCTGGAGACGACAGAACTCTGGAAACACCATATATTTT

v_call: TRBV5-1
j_call: TRBJ2-6
d_call: -
cdr3_aa: CASTDSSGANVLTF
cdr3_nt: TGCGCCAGCACCGACAGCTCTGGGGCCAACGTCCTGACTTTC

v_call: TRBV19
j_call: TRBJ2-2
d_call: TRBD1
cdr3_aa: CASSTGQTGELFF
cdr3_nt: TGTGCCAGTAGTACGGGACAGACCGGGGAGCTGTTTTTT

v_call: TRBV28
j_call: TRBJ2-6
d_call: -
cdr3_aa: CASGASFSGANVLTF
cdr3_nt: TGTGCCAGCGGGGCTTCCTTTTCTGGGGCCAACGTCCTGACTTTC

v_call: TRBV6-5
j_call: TRBJ1-1
d_call: -
cdr3_aa: CASSSPGAMNTEAFF
cdr3_nt: TGTGCCAGCAGTTCCCCTGGGGCTATGAACACTGAAGCTTTCTTT

v_call: TRBV25-1
j_call: TRBJ1-4
d_call: -
cdr3_aa: CASSVGRGGEKLFF
cdr3_nt: TGTGCCAGCAGTGTAGGGAGGGGAGGTGAAAAACTGTTTTTT

v_call: TRBV5-1
j_call: TRBJ2-1
d_call: TRBD1
cdr3_aa: CASSPGDREWNEQFF
cdr3_nt: TGCGCCAGCAGTCCCGGGGACAGGGAATGGAATGAGCAGTTCTTC

v_call: TRBV10-3
j_call: TRBJ2-1
d_call: -
cdr3_aa: CAIASGTHEQFF
cdr3_nt: TGTGCCATCGCTTCCGGGACTCATGAGCAGTTCTTC

v_call: TRBV11-3
j_call: TRBJ1-1
d_call: -
cdr3_aa: CASSLGAGAVTEAFF
cdr3_nt: TGTGCCAGCAGCTTAGGGGCAGGGGCGGTCACTGAAGCTTTCTTT

v_call: TRBV19
j_call: TRBJ2-1
d_call: -
cdr3_aa: CASSPLQGREYSYNEQFF
cdr3_nt: TGTGCCAGTAGTCCCCTTCAGGGGCGGGAGTACTCCTACAATGAGCAGTTCTTC

v_call: TRBV19
j_call: TRBJ1-2
d_call: -
cdr3_aa: CASSIDGRNYGYTF
cdr3_nt: TGTGCCAGTAGTATAGATGGCAGGAACTATGGCTACACCTTC